The next 15 T cell receptor beta chains were all read from a single sample in a study of CD8 T cells in ankylosing spondylitis. TCRdb analysed the 5' RACE reads with MiXCR anew, one entry per CDR3 protein. Among about 69,000 distinct CDR3 sequences listed, approximately 5% were seen once. The source material was blood, either unsorted or a sorted T cell fraction (not recorded which). Receptors originate from a male donor with ankylosing spondylitis or in good health (not recorded which).

This clonotype was observed many times. The chain employs TRBV29-1 and TRBJ2-7; D ambiguous. This CDR3 is built from 12 residues. V lost 3 bases and J lost 2, with 8 bases in between. Germline loops: CDR1 SQVTM, CDR2 ANQGSEA. CDR3 sequence reads: CSVEVETYEQYF. Written as DNA, the CDR3 is TGCAGCGTTGAGGTGGAAACCTACGAGCAGTACTTC.

The table lists this clonotype with many counts. The chain combines TRBV18 with TRBJ1-1; 7 bases agree with TRBD1. Germline V CDR1 and CDR2: KGHSH, LQKENI. The CDR3 extends over 14 amino acids. The V and J ends lost 4 bases and 2 bases, in that order; junction bases with no gene match: 4. CDR3 region: CASSRGQLNTEAFF. CDR3 bases: TGTGCCAGCTCACGGGGACAGCTAAACACTGAAGCTTTCTTT.

There are many counts of this clonotype. The chain has TRBV6-5 and TRBJ1-5; no definite D call. CDR3 length: 13 residues. The V and J ends lost 2 bases and 8 bases respectively, with 10 bases between them. The V gene's germline CDR1 is MNHEY and CDR2 SVGAGI. The CDR3 nucleotides read TGTGCCAGCAGTTACCGCCTGGAGGAGCCCCAGCATTTT. Its protein product is CASSYRLEEPQHF.

In this sample, this clonotype is medium-sized. The CDR3 sequence: CSVQDYQETQYF. CDR3 nucleotide sequence: TGCAGCGTTCAGGATTACCAAGAGACCCAGTACTTC. The gene calls are TRBV29-1 and TRBJ2-5; no firm D call. With 5 bases removed from V and 0 bases from J, the gap between germline ends came to 7 bases. CDR1 is SQVTM, CDR2 ANQGSEA, per germline. CDR3 length equals 12 residues.

Many counts were recorded for this clonotype. The chain employs TRBV20-1 and TRBJ2-5, with 12 nucleotides matching TRBD2. V dropped 8 bases and J dropped 3; count of bases not matched to a gene: 10. The CDR3 has 15 amino acids. From germline, CDR1 is DFQATT and CDR2 SNEGSKA (reference sequence). CDR3 DNA: TGCAGTTCATACCCGCCTAGCGGGGGGGAAGAGACCCAGTACTTC. Protein: CSSYPPSGGEETQYF.

The sample holds many counts of this clonotype. J is TRBJ2-1 and V is TRBV4-1, with D perhaps assigned TRBD1 or TRBD2 (6 bases each). Per the germline V gene, CDR1 is MGHRA and CDR2 is YSYEKL. The V end lost 1 base, the J end lost 10 bases, and 20 bases lay between the germline ends. The CDR3 is 16 amino acids. The CDR3 loop is CASSQGSGAPYFEQFF. The CDR3 DNA reads TGCGCCAGCAGCCAAGGTTCGGGGGCCCCATATTTCGAGCAGTTCTTC.

This clonotype was recorded at least ten times. This chain uses TRBV5-6 with TRBJ1-2, with a tentative D call TRBD1 (6 bases). Germline loops: CDR1 SGHDT, CDR2 YYEEEE. CDR3 length: 15 amino acids. With 4 bases removed from V and 2 bases from J, the gap between germline ends came to 15 bases. CDR3 sequence: CASSPSKRGNYGYTF. CDR3 nucleotides: TGTGCCAGCAGCCCGTCCAAGAGGGGGAACTATGGCTACACCTTC.

This clonotype has ten or more counts. The CDR3 region is CAWSVLGYEQYF. In DNA, the CDR3 is TGTGCCTGGAGTGTACTGGGCTACGAGCAGTACTTC. The gene calls are TRBV30 and TRBJ2-7; D is unresolved. This CDR3 spans 12 amino acids. The ends were cut back, 0 bases at V and 3 bases at J, with 6 bases in the middle. Germline CDR1 and CDR2: GTSNPN and SVGIG (reference sequence).

This clonotype was seen more than once but under ten times. This may arise from a read error, as a much more abundant clone is one base away. This chain joins TRBV7-2 and TRBJ2-7, with TRBD2 matching over 11 bases. This CDR3 contains 16 residues. The germline V gene encodes CDR1 SGHTA and CDR2 FQGNSA. The CDR3 loop is CATSPQGLAVVYEQYF. CDR3 DNA sequence: TGTGCCACCAGCCCGCAGGGACTAGCGGTTGTTTACGAGCAGTACTTC.

This clonotype was seen many times. The gene calls are TRBV24-1 and TRBJ2-3; no reliable D call. The V and J ends lost 4 bases and 1 base respectively, with 2 bases between them. The CDR3 length is 12 residues. Germline V gives CDR1 KGHDR, CDR2 SFDVKD. As DNA, the CDR3 is TGTGCCACCAGTGACCGCACAGATACGCAGTATTTT. Its protein is CATSDRTDTQYF.

This clonotype was observed many times. The rearrangement uses TRBV2 and TRBJ1-2; D is unclear. V was clipped by 10 bases and J by 1 base, with 13 bases between them. Germline V gives CDR1 SNHLY, CDR2 FYNNEI. The CDR3 extends over 13 amino acids. CDR3 coding DNA: TGTGCCACCACACCGGGAGATAACTATGGCTACACCTTC. Amino acid sequence: CATTPGDNYGYTF.

At least ten counts were recorded for this clonotype. V and J are TRBV6-1 and TRBJ2-6; no clear D gene. The CDR3 is made up of 13 amino acids. Trimming took 7 bases from V and 0 from J, leaving 4 bases between them. CDR1 is MNHNS, CDR2 SASEGT, per germline. CDR3 loop: CASTRSGANVLTF. CDR3 nucleotide sequence: TGTGCCAGCACCCGCTCTGGGGCCAACGTCCTGACTTTC.

The sample holds many counts of this clonotype. The DNA for the CDR3 is TGTGCCAGCAGTGAAGTGGCGACTAGAGGGGCTGAGCAGTTCTTC. Its translation: CASSEVATRGAEQFF. The chain carries TRBV2 and TRBJ2-1, with D maybe TRBD2 (6 bases). The CDR3 totals 15 residues. Germline V gene sequence: CDR1 SNHLY, CDR2 FYNNEI. V was cut by 1 base and J by 9 bases, with 16 bases left in between.

Ten or more counts support this clonotype. The chain uses TRBV27 and TRBJ1-6; D may be TRBD1 (5 bases). Trimming left V 1 base short and J 7 bases short, with 17 bases between. CDR1 and CDR2 (germline): MNHEY, SMNVEV (reference sequence). The CDR3 extends over 17 amino acids. CDR3 nucleotides: TGTGCCAGCAGTTTATTCCCCATCCAGGGTGGAAATTCACCCCTCCACTTT. It translates to CASSLFPIQGGNSPLHF.

This clonotype has a count of ten or more. J is TRBJ2-5 and V is TRBV7-7; no clear D gene. The CDR3 is made up of 13 amino acids. The V gene lost 8 bases and the J gene lost 5 bases, with 15 bases spanning the gap. Germline assignment: CDR1 SSHAT and CDR2 FNYEAQ (reference sequence). The chain's CDR3 is CASAVPGTETQYF. In DNA form, the CDR3 reads TGTGCCAGCGCTGTGCCGGGTACGGAGACCCAGTACTTC.